Below, 25 T cell receptor beta chains from the same sample are listed, as sequenced in a study of blood T cell repertoires in COVID-19. Clones were sequenced by immunoSEQ multiplex PCR, and TCRdb holds only the in-frame ones, with some missing. The table lists roughly 200,000 clones, approximately 80% of them singletons. The sequenced sample consisted of PBMCs or T cells enriched from blood (not recorded which). All receptors come from an older woman with acute COVID-19.

The chain employs TRBV19 and TRBJ2-1; 16 nucleotides agree with TRBD2. With 5 bases clipped from V and 2 bases from J, the junction kept 3 bases outside the gene matches. CDR1 and CDR2 (germline): LNHDA, SQIVND (reference sequence). The CDR3 totals 17 residues. Written as DNA, the CDR3 is TGTGCCAGTAGTCCGGGACTAGCGGGAGGGCCCTACAATGAGCAGTTCTTC. This encodes CASSPGLAGGPYNEQFF.

The genes are TRBV19 and TRBJ1-1; 10 nucleotides line up with TRBD1. V lost 10 bases, J lost 2 bases, and 13 bases stayed unmatched. The CDR3 is 16 amino acids. Per germline, CDR1 LNHDA and CDR2 SQIVND (reference sequence). CDR3 protein: CATRKRQGAGNTEAFF. The CDR3 nucleotides are TGTGCCACACGCAAGCGACAGGGGGCGGGAAACACTGAAGCTTTCTTT. The entire variable domain, with the rest obtained from reference TRBV19 and TRBJ1-1, is as follows: DGGITQSPKYLFRKEGQNVTLSCEQNLNHDAMYWYRQDPGQGLRLIYYSQIVNDFQKGDIAEGYSVSREKKESFPLTVTSAQKNPTAFYLCATRKRQGAGNTEAFFGQGTRLTVV.

This chain uses TRBV4-3 with TRBJ2-2; a possible D gene is TRBD2 (6 bases). The V end was cut by 4 bases, the J end by 5 bases, with 11 bases between. Per germline, CDR1 LGHNA and CDR2 YSLEER. The CDR3 runs to 14 residues. The CDR3 protein is CASSPGLLTGELFF. CDR3 nucleotides: TGCGCCAGCAGCCCGGGACTTCTAACCGGGGAGCTGTTTTTT.

The chain couples TRBV27 to TRBJ2-2; TRBD1 matches 8 bases. V lost 4 bases, J lost 6 bases, and 7 bases stayed unmatched. CDR1 and CDR2 (germline): MNHEY, SMNVEV (reference sequence). CDR3 length: 15 amino acids. The CDR3 DNA is TGTGCCAGCAGTTCCTGGACAGGGTTGGCCGGGGAGCTGTTTTTT. This sequence encodes CASSSWTGLAGELFF.

V gene TRBV7-6 combines with J gene TRBJ1-2; 11 bases match TRBD1. Germline trimming cut 1 base from V and 5 bases from J; bases unmatched to any gene: 3. Germline values: CDR1 SGHVS, CDR2 FNYEAQ. This CDR3 is 15 amino acids long. CDR3 DNA: TGTGCCAGCAGCTTAGGGGGACAGGGGGGTTATGGCTACACCTTC. Protein sequence: CASSLGGQGGYGYTF.

The V call is TRBV19, the J call TRBJ1-2; D gene unclear. Germline values: CDR1 LNHDA, CDR2 SQIVND (reference sequence). The CDR3 is made up of 14 amino acids. V shed 3 bases and J shed 1 base, with 9 bases lying between them. CDR3 in amino acids: CASSIGNSNYGYTF. The CDR3 coding sequence is TGTGCCAGTAGTATCGGCAACAGTAACTATGGCTACACCTTC.

The chain uses TRBV2 and TRBJ1-1; 8 bases fit TRBD1. The CDR3 runs 12 residues. The germline CDR1 and CDR2 sequences are SNHLY and FYNNEI. J gave up 10 bases and V 6 bases, and 7 bases lay outside the gene matches. The chain's CDR3 is CASSNQGAGAFF. The CDR3 bases are TGTGCCAGCAGCAACCAGGGGGCCGGAGCTTTCTTT.

V is TRBV6-2 or TRBV6-3 and J is TRBJ2-3, with 11 bases fitting TRBD2. This CDR3 spans 18 amino acids. Germline V gene data show CDR1 as MNHEY and CDR2 as SVGEGT. V was pared by 4 bases and J by 0 bases, with 9 bases of the junction left unmatched. This CDR3 reads CASSLSLAGGGSTDTQYF. The CDR3 nucleotides are TGTGCCAGCAGTTTGTCTCTAGCGGGAGGCGGAAGCACAGATACGCAGTATTTT.

The V and J genes are TRBV11-2 and TRBJ2-7; tentatively, D is TRBD1 (6 bases). Deletions cut 7 bases from V and 2 bases from J, with 18 bases between. CDR1 and CDR2 from the germline V gene are SGHAT and FQNNGV. The CDR3 is 15 amino acids. CDR3 loop: CASTREAGVTYEQYV. The CDR3 nucleotides are TGTGCCAGCACCAGGGAAGCAGGGGTCACCTACGAGCAGTACGTC.

This sequence joins TRBV6-2 or TRBV6-3 and TRBJ1-2; no clear D gene. This CDR3 spans 14 amino acids. The V gene lost 2 bases and the J gene lost 1 base, with 8 bases spanning the gap. Germline V gives CDR1 MNHEY, CDR2 SVGEGT. CDR3: CASSYRAGNYGYTF. The CDR3 DNA reads as TGTGCCAGCAGTTACAGGGCGGGTAACTATGGCTACACCTTC.

A few counts support this clone. V gene TRBV27 combines with J gene TRBJ2-7, with 11 bases lining up with TRBD2. V dropped 5 bases and J dropped 6; count of bases not matched to a gene: 6. Germline CDR1 and CDR2: MNHEY and SMNVEV (reference sequence). The CDR3 is 14 residues long. This CDR3 is CASSPETSGIEQYF. CDR3 nucleotide sequence: TGTGCCAGCAGTCCCGAGACTAGCGGGATCGAGCAGTACTTC.

This clone was detected only a few times. In DNA, the CDR3 is TGTGCCAGCAGCTTGAGCGGGACCCACGGCTACACCTTC. Its protein is CASSLSGTHGYTF. V is TRBV5-8 and J is TRBJ1-2; TRBD1 might be the D (5 bases). The germline V gene has CDR1 SGHTS and CDR2 YDEGEE. The CDR3 extends over 13 amino acids. Trimming shortened V by 1 base and J by 8 bases, and 12 bases separated the two germline ends.

The chain uses TRBV6-2 or TRBV6-3 and TRBJ2-5, with 7 bases aligning to TRBD2. This CDR3 contains 15 residues. J lost 5 bases, V lost 4 bases, and 10 bases had no gene match. Per germline, CDR1 MNHEY and CDR2 SVGEGT. The CDR3 is CASSFSAGAGETQYF. The CDR3 coding sequence is TGTGCCAGCAGTTTTTCAGCAGGAGCGGGGGAGACCCAGTACTTC.

This CDR3 reads CASSLSVGTAYEQYF. CDR3 DNA: TGTGCCAGCAGTTTATCTGTAGGGACAGCCTACGAGCAGTACTTC. The chain links TRBV27 to TRBJ2-7; 7 nucleotides match TRBD1. CDR1 and CDR2 (germline): MNHEY, SMNVEV (reference sequence). J was trimmed by 2 bases and V by 0 bases; bases with no gene match: 4. The CDR3 spans 15 residues.

The V gene is TRBV28, the J gene TRBJ1-1; no clear D. The CDR3 contains 11 residues. CDR1 and CDR2 from the germline V gene are MDHEN and SYDVKM. V lost 4 bases and J 11 bases, leaving 11 bases between the germline ends. Written as DNA, the CDR3 is TGTGCCAGCAGTTCCACCACCGGGGCTTTCTTT. Its protein is CASSSTTGAFF.

The chain employs TRBV13 and TRBJ2-5; tentatively, D is TRBD1 (7 bases). Germline V gene data show CDR1 as PRHDT and CDR2 as FYEKMQ (reference sequence). The CDR3 is made up of 15 amino acids. V gave up 5 bases and J gave up 5 bases, with 18 bases separating them. For the CDR3, the DNA is TGTGCCAGCAGCACCGGAGGGGGCGCGGGTGAGACCCAGTACTTC. The encoded protein is CASSTGGGAGETQYF.

V is TRBV5-1 and J is TRBJ2-1; a weak D match, TRBD2 (6 bases). Between the trimmed V and J ends, which lost 4 bases and 9 bases, there was a span of 17 bases. The CDR3 extends over 14 amino acids. CDR1 SGHRS and CDR2 YFSETQ come from the germline V gene. In DNA, the CDR3 is TGCGCCAGCAGCGAAGCAGAGGAGGGCGGTGAGCAGTTCTTC. The encoded protein is CASSEAEEGGEQFF.

This chain links TRBV7-8 with TRBJ2-5, with 8 bases identical to TRBD2. The ends lost 3 bases at V and 6 bases at J; junction bases unmatched: 12. In germline, CDR1 is SGHVS, CDR2 FQNEAQ. The CDR3 loop spans 16 amino acids. CDR3 sequence reads: CASSFHSAGGVKTQYF. The DNA for the CDR3 is TGTGCCAGCAGCTTCCACTCCGCGGGGGGTGTTAAGACCCAGTACTTC. Full variable domain (missing parts from reference TRBV7-8 and TRBJ2-5): GAGVSQSPRYKVAKRGQDVALRCDPISGHVSLFWYQQALGQGPEFLTYFQNEAQLDKSGLPSDRFFAERPEGSVSTLKIQRTQQEDSAVYLCASSFHSAGGVKTQYFGPGTRLLVL.

The J gene is TRBJ2-7, the V gene TRBV12-3 or TRBV12-4, with TRBD1 identical over 7 bases. CDR3 length: 13 residues. V trimming: 5 bases; J trimming: 6 bases; junction bases outside the gene matches: 7. The CDR3 region is CASSARQGGEQYV. The DNA of the CDR3 is TGTGCCAGCAGTGCAAGACAGGGCGGCGAGCAGTACGTC.

This chain uses TRBV5-1 with TRBJ1-1; D not resolved. The ends were cut back, 3 bases at V and 0 bases at J, with 9 bases in the middle. From germline, CDR1 is SGHRS and CDR2 YFSETQ. The CDR3 totals 14 residues. This CDR3 reads CASSSSVLNTEAFF. The CDR3 coding sequence is TGCGCCAGCAGCTCCTCGGTTCTGAACACTGAAGCTTTCTTT.

The table lists this clone with a count of one. For the CDR3, the DNA is TGCGCCAGCAGTGACGGGGGAACAGGGAACACTGAAGCTTTCTTT. It is translated as CASSDGGTGNTEAFF. The chain uses TRBV10-1 and TRBJ1-1, with a weak D call TRBD1 (5 bases). The CDR3 totals 15 residues. The V gene lost 3 bases and the J gene lost 1 base, with 12 bases spanning the gap. Germline lookup yields CDR1 WNHNN and CDR2 SYGVQD (reference sequence).

The chain links TRBV30 to TRBJ1-1, with TRBD1 matching 8 bases. CDR1 GTSNPN and CDR2 SVGIG come from the germline V gene (reference sequence). The CDR3 is 13 amino acids. The ends lost 5 bases at V and 10 bases at J; junction bases unmatched: 12. The DNA of the CDR3 is TGTGCCTGGCGCCGGGGGCAGGGGGCGCCAGCTTTCTTT. Amino acid sequence: CAWRRGQGAPAFF.

For the CDR3, the DNA is TGTGCCAGCAGCGCGACAGGTTACCAAGAGACCCAGTACTTC. The encoded protein is CASSATGYQETQYF. J is TRBJ2-5 and V is TRBV4-2; a weak D match, TRBD1 (6 bases). The germline gives CDR1 LGHNA, CDR2 YNFKEQ. The CDR3 runs 14 residues. With 5 bases removed from V and 0 bases from J, the gap between germline ends came to 10 bases.

V gene TRBV3-1 (or the pseudogene TRBV3-2) combines with J gene TRBJ2-3; 7 bases fit TRBD2. The CDR3 covers 16 residues. Germline lookup yields CDR1 LGHDT and CDR2 YNNKEL (reference sequence). Losses at the gene ends were 4 bases for V and 3 bases for J; bases not matched to a gene: 10. The CDR3 nucleotides are TGTGCCAGCAGCCCTCTAGGGCTAGCGGCTACAGATACGCAGTATTTT. It specifies CASSPLGLAATDTQYF.

This clone was detected only once. This chain joins TRBV20-1 and TRBJ2-1, with TRBD1 as a possible D gene (6 bases). Germline loops: CDR1 DFQATT, CDR2 SNEGSKA (reference sequence). V was trimmed by 6 bases and J by 8 bases, leaving 11 bases between them. The CDR3 is made up of 11 amino acids. The chain's CDR3 is CSAQGLDEQFF. The CDR3 region has the DNA TGCAGTGCGCAGGGGCTCGATGAGCAGTTCTTC.